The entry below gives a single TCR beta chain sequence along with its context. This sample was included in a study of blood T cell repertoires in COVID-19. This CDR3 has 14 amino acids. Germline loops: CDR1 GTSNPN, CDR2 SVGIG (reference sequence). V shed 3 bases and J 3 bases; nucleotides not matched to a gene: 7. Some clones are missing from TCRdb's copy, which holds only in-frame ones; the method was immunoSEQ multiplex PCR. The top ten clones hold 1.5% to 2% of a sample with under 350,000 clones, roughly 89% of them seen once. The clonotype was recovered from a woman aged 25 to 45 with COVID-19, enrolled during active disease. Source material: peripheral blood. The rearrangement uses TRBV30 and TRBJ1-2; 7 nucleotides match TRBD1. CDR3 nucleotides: TGTGCCTGGAGCCCCGGGACAGCGTACTATGGCTACACCTTC. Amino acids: CAWSPGTAYYGYTF.